Listed below are T cell receptor beta chains from one sample, sequenced in a study of T cells in Graves' hyperthyroidism and ophthalmopathy. TCRdb re-derived calls from the multiplex PCR reads in MiXCR, one entry per CDR3 protein. The sample lists around 450,000 distinct CDR3 sequences, roughly 15% seen once, with 5.3% in the top ten. Sequencing used blood. These receptors all stem from a woman in her late teens or twenties with Graves' hyperthyroidism. Both conserved end residues are part of each CDR3. A D gene is named only where the DNA matches it firmly. Clone sizes are given selectively: once, few, many, or a class where the clone is expanded.

j_call cdr3_length d_call v_call clone_size cdr3_nt cdr3_aa
TRBJ1-1 15 TRBD1 TRBV18 many TGTGCCAGCTCACTAACTGGACAGGGTGGCACTGAAGCTTTCTTT CASSLTGQGGTEAFF
TRBJ2-5 15 - TRBV20-1 - TGCAGTGTCTCTAGCGGAGGGGGGGGGCAAGAGACCCAGTACTTC CSVSSGGGGQETQYF
TRBJ2-3 18 TRBD2 TRBV29-1 few TGCAGCGTCGCTAACCCGGGACTAGCGGGAGTAACCACAGGTACGCAGTATTTT CSVANPGLAGVTTGTQYF
TRBJ2-2 14 - TRBV2 many TGTGCCAGCAGGGCCGTGGACTTTGGCGGGGAGCTGTTTTTT CASRAVDFGGELFF
TRBJ2-6 17 - TRBV6-1 few TGTGCCAGCAGTGAATGGGGGGGGGCAGGTGGGGCCAACGTCCTGACTTTC CASSEWGGAGGANVLTF
TRBJ2-5 17 TRBD2 TRBV15 few TGTGCCACCAGCAATCCACGGGCTAGCGGGCACCAAGAGACCCAGTACTTC CATSNPRASGHQETQYF
TRBJ1-1 13 - TRBV6-9 few TGTGCCAGCAGTTTGGGGGACTTAAGTACCGCTTTCTTT CASSLGDLSTAFF
TRBJ2-5 15 TRBD2 TRBV12-3/TRBV12-4 many TGTGCCAGCAGCGGACTAGCGGGAGATTTGGAGACCCAGTACTTC CASSGLAGDLETQYF
TRBJ2-1 14 TRBD2 TRBV20-1 many TGCAGTGCCCCTGAGAGCGCGGGAGTCAATGAGCAGTTCTTC CSAPESAGVNEQFF
TRBJ2-1 15 TRBD2 TRBV6-1 few TGTGCCAGCAGCCACACCGGGACTAGCGACAATGAGCAGTTCTTC CASSHTGTSDNEQFF